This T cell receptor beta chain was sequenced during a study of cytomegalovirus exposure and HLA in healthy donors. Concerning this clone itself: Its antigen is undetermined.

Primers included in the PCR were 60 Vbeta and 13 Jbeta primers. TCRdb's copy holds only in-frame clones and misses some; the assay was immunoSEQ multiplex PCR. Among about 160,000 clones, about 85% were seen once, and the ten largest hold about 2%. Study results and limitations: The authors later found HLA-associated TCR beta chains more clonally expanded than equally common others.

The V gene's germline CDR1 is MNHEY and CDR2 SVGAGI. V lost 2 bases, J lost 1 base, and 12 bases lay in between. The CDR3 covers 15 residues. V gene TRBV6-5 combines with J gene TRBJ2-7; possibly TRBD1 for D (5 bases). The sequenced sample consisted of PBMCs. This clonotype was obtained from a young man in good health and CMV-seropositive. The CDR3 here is CASSYAQGRSYEQYF. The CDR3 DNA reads TGTGCCAGCAGTTACGCCCAGGGTAGGTCCTACGAGCAGTACTTC.